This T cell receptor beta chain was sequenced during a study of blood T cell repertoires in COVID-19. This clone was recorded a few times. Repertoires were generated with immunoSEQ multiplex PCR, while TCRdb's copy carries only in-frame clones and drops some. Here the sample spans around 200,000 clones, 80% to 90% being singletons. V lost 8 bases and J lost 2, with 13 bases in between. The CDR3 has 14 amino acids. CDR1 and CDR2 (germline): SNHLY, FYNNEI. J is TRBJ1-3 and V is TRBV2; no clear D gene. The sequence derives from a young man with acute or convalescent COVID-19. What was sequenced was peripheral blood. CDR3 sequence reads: CASLRARAGNTIYF. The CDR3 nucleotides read TGTGCCAGCTTGAGGGCCCGTGCTGGAAACACCATATATTTT.